This T cell receptor beta chain appears in the sequencing data of a study of OX40 agonist ivuxolimab in advanced cancers. Study information: Patients were treated with intravenous ivuxolimab, dosed at 0.01 to 10 mg/kg and infused every 2 weeks. Those treated in dose escalation had hepatocellular carcinoma, melanoma, renal cell cancer or head and neck cancer. Participants averaged about 60 years of age (range about 23 to 80) and were about 85% male.

Only in-frame clones appear in the TCRdb table, and some are missing; sequencing was by immunoSEQ multiplex PCR. The sample has around 42,000 clones; 70% to 90% are singletons. Germline loops: CDR1 SGHKS, CDR2 YYEKEE (reference sequence). CDR3 length: 16 residues. J lost 4 bases, V lost 1 base, and 5 bases had no gene match. The chain employs TRBV5-5 and TRBJ2-5, with 12 positions matching TRBD2. This TCR derives from an adult with an advanced solid tumor such as melanoma, head and neck, liver or kidney cancer. The sequencing used CD4+ or CD8+ T cells sorted from blood, collected in a trial of the OX40 agonist ivuxolimab. The CDR3 nucleotides are TGTGCCAGCAGCTTGCGGTCTAGCGGGAGGGGAGAGACCCAGTACTTC. Amino acids: CASSLRSSGRGETQYF.